Following are 5 T cell receptor beta chains from one sample sequenced in a study of PD-1 blockade in classical Hodgkin lymphoma. Assay: immunoSEQ multiplex PCR; the TCRdb copy retains only in-frame clones and omits some. The repertoire consists of about 19,000 clones, with about four fifths occurring once and the leading ten covering 15% to 20%. Relapse after autologous stem cell transplantation occurred in every patient, and brentuximab vedotin exposure varied. This sample comprised peripheral blood mononuclear cells (PBMCs), obtained before the second cycle of nivolumab. The source is a human donor with classical Hodgkin lymphoma.

This chain links TRBV7-2 with TRBJ1-5; the D is unclear. The V end lost 2 bases, the J end lost 0 bases, and 5 bases lay between the germline ends. This CDR3 region has 14 residues. Germline lookup yields CDR1 SGHTA and CDR2 FQGNSA. In DNA form, the CDR3 reads TGTGCCAGCAGCTTAAACCCTAGCAATCAGCCCCAGCATTTT. It codes for CASSLNPSNQPQHF.

The chain joins TRBV10-3 to TRBJ1-1; D unresolved. CDR3 length: 12 amino acids. In germline, CDR1 is ENHRY, CDR2 SYGVKD. V was clipped by 0 bases and J by 6 bases, with 5 bases between them. Written as DNA, the CDR3 is TGTGCCATCAGTGAGTCTCTAGCTGAAGCTTTCTTT. As protein: CAISESLAEAFF.

In this sample, this clone turned up once. The chain links TRBV10-2 to TRBJ1-5; no clear D gene. Germline CDR1 WSHSY, CDR2 SAAADI. This CDR3 contains 13 residues. Trimming cost V 6 bases and J 0 bases, with 6 bases left between them. The CDR3 coding sequence is TGCGCCAGCAGACGAAATAGCAATCAGCCCCAGCATTTT. Translating it yields CASRRNSNQPQHF.

This sequence joins TRBV7-3 and TRBJ2-2, with D perhaps given as TRBD1 or TRBD2 (5 bases each). The CDR3 spans 18 residues. CDR1 SGHTA and CDR2 FQGTGA come from the germline V gene. Trimming stripped 2 bases from V and 1 base from J, with 17 bases between. The CDR3, as DNA: TGTGCCAGCAGCTTATCTTCTTCAATTGGGGGGAACACCGGGGAGCTGTTTTTT. Protein: CASSLSSSIGGNTGELFF.

The V gene is TRBV7-2, the J gene TRBJ1-1, with D unresolved. CDR3 size: 13 residues. V was pared by 5 bases and J by 2 bases, with 9 bases between. Looked up from germline, CDR1 is SGHTA and CDR2 is FQGNSA. As DNA, the CDR3 is TGTGCCAGCAGCCGAGACGGTAACACTGAAGCTTTCTTT. As protein: CASSRDGNTEAFF.